This T cell receptor (beta chain) was documented in a study of cytomegalovirus exposure and HLA in healthy donors. Study as a whole: Of around 400 genotyped donors, 81% grouped in the Caucasian-associated ancestry cluster. Findings of the study overall: Cytomegalovirus-associated status was assigned to more than 150 TCR beta chains.

CDR1 GTSNPN and CDR2 SVGIG come from the germline V gene (reference sequence). J lost 5 bases, V lost 7 bases, and 7 bases had no gene match. The CDR3 is 13 amino acids. The PCR employed 60 Vbeta primers together with 13 Jbeta primers. Here immunoSEQ multiplex PCR was the method, and the copy in TCRdb shows in-frame clones only, minus some. The table shows 95,000 to 150,000 clones, with roughly 80% occurring only once. In regard to this clone: Antigen unknown.

This TCR was recovered from a man aged 25-40 years in good health and CMV-seronegative. Sample: PBMCs. The chain is built from TRBV30 and TRBJ2-1, with 8 bases fitting TRBD1. CDR3 region: CASGQGYHNEQFF. CDR3 DNA sequence: TGTGCCTCAGGACAGGGCTATCACAATGAGCAGTTCTTC.